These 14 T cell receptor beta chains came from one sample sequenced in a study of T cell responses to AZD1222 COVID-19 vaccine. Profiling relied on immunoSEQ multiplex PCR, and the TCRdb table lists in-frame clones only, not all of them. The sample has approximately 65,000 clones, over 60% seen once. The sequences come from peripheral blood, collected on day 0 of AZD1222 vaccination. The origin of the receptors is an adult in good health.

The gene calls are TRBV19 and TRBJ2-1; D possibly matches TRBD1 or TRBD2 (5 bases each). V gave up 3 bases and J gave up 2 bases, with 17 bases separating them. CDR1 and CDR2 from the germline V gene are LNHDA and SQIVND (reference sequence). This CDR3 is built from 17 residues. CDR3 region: CASSMVGRSPTYNEQFF. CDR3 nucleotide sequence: TGTGCCAGTAGTATGGTGGGACGGTCACCTACCTACAATGAGCAGTTCTTC.

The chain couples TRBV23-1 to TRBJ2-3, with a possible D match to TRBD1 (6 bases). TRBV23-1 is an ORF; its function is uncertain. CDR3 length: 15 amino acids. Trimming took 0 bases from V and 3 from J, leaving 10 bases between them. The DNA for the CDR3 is TGCGCCAGCAGTCAATCTTGCAGGGGAACAGATACGCAGTATTTT. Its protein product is CASSQSCRGTDTQYF.

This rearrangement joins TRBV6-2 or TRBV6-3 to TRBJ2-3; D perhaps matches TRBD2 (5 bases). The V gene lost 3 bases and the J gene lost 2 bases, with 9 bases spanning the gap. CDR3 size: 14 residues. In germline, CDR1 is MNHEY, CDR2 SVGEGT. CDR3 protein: CASSYSGLTDTQYF. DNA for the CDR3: TGTGCCAGCAGTTATTCTGGACTCACAGATACGCAGTATTTT.

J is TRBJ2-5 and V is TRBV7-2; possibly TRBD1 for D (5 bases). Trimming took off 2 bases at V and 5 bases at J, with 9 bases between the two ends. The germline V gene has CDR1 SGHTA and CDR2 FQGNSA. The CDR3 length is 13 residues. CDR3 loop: CASSLQGRETQYF. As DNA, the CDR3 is TGTGCCAGCAGCTTACAGGGCCGGGAGACCCAGTACTTC.

The CDR3 region has the DNA TGTGCCAGCATCCGAGGGACTAGCGGGCCGGCGGAGCAGTTCTTC. Protein: CASIRGTSGPAEQFF. The chain uses TRBV5-5 and TRBJ2-1; 12 nucleotides match TRBD2. The CDR3 has 15 amino acids. The trim removed 6 bases at V and 10 bases at J, leaving 11 bases unmatched. Germline V gene data show CDR1 as SGHKS and CDR2 as YYEKEE (reference sequence).

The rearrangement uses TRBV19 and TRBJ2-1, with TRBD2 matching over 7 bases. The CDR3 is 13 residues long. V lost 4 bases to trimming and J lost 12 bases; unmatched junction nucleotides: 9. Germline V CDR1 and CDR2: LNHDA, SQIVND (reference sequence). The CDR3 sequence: CASSTHREAAQFF. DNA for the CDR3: TGTGCCAGTAGTACGCACCGGGAGGCGGCGCAGTTCTTC.

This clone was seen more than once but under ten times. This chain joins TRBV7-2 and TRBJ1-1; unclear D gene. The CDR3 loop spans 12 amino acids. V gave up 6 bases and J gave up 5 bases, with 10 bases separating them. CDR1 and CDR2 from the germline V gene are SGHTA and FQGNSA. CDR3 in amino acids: CASSSTRTEAFF. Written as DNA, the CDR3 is TGTGCCAGCAGTTCTACGAGGACTGAAGCTTTCTTT.

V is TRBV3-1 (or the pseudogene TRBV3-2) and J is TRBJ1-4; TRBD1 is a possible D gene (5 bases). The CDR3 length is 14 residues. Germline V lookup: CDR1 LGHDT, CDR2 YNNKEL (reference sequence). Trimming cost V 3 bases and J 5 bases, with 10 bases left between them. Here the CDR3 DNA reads TGTGCCAGCAGCCACGGACAAATAAATGAAAAACTGTTTTTT. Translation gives CASSHGQINEKLFF.

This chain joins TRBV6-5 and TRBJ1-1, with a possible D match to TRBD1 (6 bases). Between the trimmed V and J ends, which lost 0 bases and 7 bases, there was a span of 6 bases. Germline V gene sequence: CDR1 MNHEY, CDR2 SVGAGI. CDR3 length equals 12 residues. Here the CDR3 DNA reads TGTGCCAGCAGTTACTCAGGGGGTGAAGCTTTCTTT. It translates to CASSYSGGEAFF.

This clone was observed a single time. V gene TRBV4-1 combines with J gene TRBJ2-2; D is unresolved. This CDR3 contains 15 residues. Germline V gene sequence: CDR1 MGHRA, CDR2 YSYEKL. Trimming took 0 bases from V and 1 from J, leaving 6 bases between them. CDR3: CASSQDRRNTGELFF. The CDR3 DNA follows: TGCGCCAGCAGCCAAGATCGGAGGAACACCGGGGAGCTGTTTTTT.

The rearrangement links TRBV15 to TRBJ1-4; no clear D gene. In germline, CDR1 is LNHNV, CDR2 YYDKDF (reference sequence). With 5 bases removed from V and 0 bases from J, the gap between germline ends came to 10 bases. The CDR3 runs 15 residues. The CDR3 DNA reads TGTGCCACCAGCCCCCGCGCAGCAACTAATGAAAAACTGTTTTTT. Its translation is CATSPRAATNEKLFF.

CDR3 sequence: CAWSVSPDLFYNSPLHF. CDR3 DNA: TGTGCCTGGAGTGTATCCCCGGACCTTTTTTATAATTCACCCCTCCACTTT. The chain uses TRBV30 and TRBJ1-6; D unclear. The CDR3 loop spans 17 amino acids. Germline V gene sequence: CDR1 GTSNPN, CDR2 SVGIG (reference sequence). V lost 0 bases and J 4 bases, leaving 16 bases between the germline ends.

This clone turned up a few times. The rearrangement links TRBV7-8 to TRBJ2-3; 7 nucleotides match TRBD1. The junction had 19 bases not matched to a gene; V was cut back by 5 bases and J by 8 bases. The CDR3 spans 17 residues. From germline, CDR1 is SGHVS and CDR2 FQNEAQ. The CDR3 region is CASSPPTGTEGFRTQYF. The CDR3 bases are TGTGCCAGCAGCCCGCCTACCGGGACAGAGGGTTTTCGTACGCAGTATTTT.

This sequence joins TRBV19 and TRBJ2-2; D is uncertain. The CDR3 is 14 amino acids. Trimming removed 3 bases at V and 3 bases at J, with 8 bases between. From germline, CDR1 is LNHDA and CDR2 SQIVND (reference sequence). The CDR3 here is CASSIWADTGELFF. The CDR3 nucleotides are TGTGCCAGTAGTATTTGGGCCGACACCGGGGAGCTGTTTTTT.